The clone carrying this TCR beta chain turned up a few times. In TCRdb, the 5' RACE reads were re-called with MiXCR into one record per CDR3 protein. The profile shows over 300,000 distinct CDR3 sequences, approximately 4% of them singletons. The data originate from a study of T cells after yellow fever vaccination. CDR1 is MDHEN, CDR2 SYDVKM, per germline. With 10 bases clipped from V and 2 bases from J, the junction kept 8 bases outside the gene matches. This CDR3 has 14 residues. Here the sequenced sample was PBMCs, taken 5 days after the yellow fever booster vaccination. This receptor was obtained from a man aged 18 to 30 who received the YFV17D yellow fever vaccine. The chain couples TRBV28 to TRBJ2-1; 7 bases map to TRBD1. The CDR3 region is CAIAGTATYNEQFF. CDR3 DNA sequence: TGTGCCATCGCCGGGACAGCTACCTACAATGAGCAGTTCTTC.